This T cell receptor beta chain was sequenced for a study of blood T cell repertoires in COVID-19. Study in general: The United States, Italy and Spain provided the acute and convalescent COVID-19 samples. PBMCs, B-cell-depleted T cells, or T cells were the source of the cDNA or gDNA that made up the material.

In the authors' workflow: Reference gene primer amplification gave estimated nucleated cell counts. Here immunoSEQ multiplex PCR was the method, and the copy in TCRdb shows in-frame clones only, minus some. That table is the source of V, J and clone size, and D and trimming were worked out from the DNA. The sample shows more than 25,000 clones, 80% to 90% of them seen only once. V lost 4 bases and J lost 2; bases outside the gene matches: 2. CDR3 length equals 16 residues. Looked up from germline, CDR1 is SGHTS and CDR2 is YDEGEE. This clonotype originated in a human donor in a cohort sampled during active COVID-19. The chain combines TRBV5-8 with TRBJ2-2, with 13 bases fitting TRBD2. The sample taken for sequencing was peripheral blood. The CDR3 bases are TGTGCCAGCAGCCCGGGACTAGCGGGAAACACCGGGGAGCTGTTTTTT. It is translated as CASSPGLAGNTGELFF.